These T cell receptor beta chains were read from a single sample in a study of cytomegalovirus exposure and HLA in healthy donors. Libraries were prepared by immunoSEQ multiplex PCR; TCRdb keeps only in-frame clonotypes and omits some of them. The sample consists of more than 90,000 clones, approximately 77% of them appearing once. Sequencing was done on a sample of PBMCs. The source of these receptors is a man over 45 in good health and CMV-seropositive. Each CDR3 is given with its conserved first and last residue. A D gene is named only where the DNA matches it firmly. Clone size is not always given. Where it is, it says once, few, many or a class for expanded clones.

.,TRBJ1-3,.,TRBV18,TGTGCCAGCTCGACGGGTGTCTCTGGAAACACCATATATTTT,CASSTGVSGNTIYF
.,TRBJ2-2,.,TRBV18,TGTGCCAGCTCCTCGAACACCGGGGAGCTGTTTTTT,CASSSNTGELFF
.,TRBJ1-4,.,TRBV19,TGTGCCAGTAGTATCACAGTAAATGAAAAACTGTTTTTT,CASSITVNEKLFF
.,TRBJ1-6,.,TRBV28,TGTGCCAGCACCCAGGTGGATAATTCACCCCTCCACTTT,CASTQVDNSPLHF
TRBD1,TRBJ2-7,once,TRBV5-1,TGCGCCAGCAGCCCAGGAACAGGGGCTAGCTCCTACGAGCAGTACTTC,CASSPGTGASSYEQYF
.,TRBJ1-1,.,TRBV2,TGTGCCAGCAGCGAGCGGGGGAGGCCCCCCAGAGCTTTCTTT,CASSERGRPPRAFF
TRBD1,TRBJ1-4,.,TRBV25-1,TGTGCCAGCAGTGCTTCGGACAGGAATGAAAAACTGTTTTTT,CASSASDRNEKLFF
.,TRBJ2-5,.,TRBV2,TGTGCCAGCAGCGGGACTTGGGAAGAGACCCAGTACTTC,CASSGTWEETQYF
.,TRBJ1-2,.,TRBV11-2,TGTGCCAGCAGCCCCCGATTCGGCAGGCCGTGGTATGGCTACACCTTC,CASSPRFGRPWYGYTF
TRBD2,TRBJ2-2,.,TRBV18,TGTGCCAGCTCACCAGGAGCGGGGGCGACCGGGGAGCTGTTTTTT,CASSPGAGATGELFF
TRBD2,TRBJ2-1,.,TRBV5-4,TGTGCCAGCAGCCCCGGACTAGCGGCAAGTGAGCAGTTCTTC,CASSPGLAASEQFF